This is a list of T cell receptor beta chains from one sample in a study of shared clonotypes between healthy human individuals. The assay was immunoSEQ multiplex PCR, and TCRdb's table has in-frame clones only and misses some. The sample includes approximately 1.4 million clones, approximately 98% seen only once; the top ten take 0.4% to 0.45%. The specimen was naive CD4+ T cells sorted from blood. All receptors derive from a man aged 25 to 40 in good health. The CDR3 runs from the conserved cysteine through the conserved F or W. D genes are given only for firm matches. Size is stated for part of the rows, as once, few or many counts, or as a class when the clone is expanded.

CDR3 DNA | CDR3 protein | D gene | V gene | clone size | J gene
TGTGCCAGCAGCTATGGCCGTATTCGGGGGCTGGGCTATGGCTACACCTTC | CASSYGRIRGLGYGYTF | NA | TRBV5-6 | NA | TRBJ1-2
TGTGCCAGTAGTGTTCACGGGACGGCATACAATGAGCAGTTCTTC | CASSVHGTAYNEQFF | NA | TRBV19 | once | TRBJ2-1
TGTGCCAGTAGCCTACCGGGACAGGGCTACGAGCAGTACTTC | CASSLPGQGYEQYF | TRBD1 | TRBV19 | NA | TRBJ2-7
TGCGCCAGCAGCTTGGCCATAACAGGGGCGGAAACTGAAGCTTTCTTT | CASSLAITGAETEAFF | TRBD1 | TRBV5-1 | NA | TRBJ1-1
TGTGCCAGTAGTCATCGGGTCTCCTACAATGAGCAGTTCTTC | CASSHRVSYNEQFF | NA | TRBV19 | NA | TRBJ2-1
TGTGCCAGCAGCATGAGCGGACAGGTGACGTACCAAGAGACCCAGTACTTC | CASSMSGQVTYQETQYF | TRBD1 | TRBV7-2 | NA | TRBJ2-5
TGTGCCAGCAGTTTGGCTAGCGGGAGATCAGAGACCCAGTACTTC | CASSLASGRSETQYF | TRBD2 | TRBV28 | NA | TRBJ2-5
TGCGCCAGCAGCTTGCTGTCGGGGTCTGATCAGCCCCAGCATTTT | CASSLLSGSDQPQHF | NA | TRBV5-1 | NA | TRBJ1-5
TGTGCCAGCAGTTTCCGCTACGGGCAGTACTTC | CASSFRYGQYF | NA | TRBV28 | NA | TRBJ2-7
TGTGCCAGCAGCCCAGGGGTGACTAATGAAAAACTGTTTTTT | CASSPGVTNEKLFF | NA | TRBV7-9 | NA | TRBJ1-4
TGTGCCAGCCTCGGGACAGGGGTTCATCAGCCCCAGCATTTT | CASLGTGVHQPQHF | TRBD1 | TRBV28 | NA | TRBJ1-5
TGTGCCAGCCAGTACCAAGAGACCCAGTACTTC | CASQYQETQYF | NA | TRBV28 | NA | TRBJ2-5
TGCGCCAGCAGCGCCCGGGCCTCGGGTCGTTACGAGCAGTACTTC | CASSARASGRYEQYF | NA | TRBV5-1 | NA | TRBJ2-7
TGTGCCTGGGGGACAGGGGGCAGAACTAATGAAAAACTGTTTTTT | CAWGTGGRTNEKLFF | TRBD1 | TRBV30 | NA | TRBJ1-4
TGCGCCAGCAGCGCCGGGCCCCAGCAGGGTCGTGACACCGGGGAGCTGTTTTTT | CASSAGPQQGRDTGELFF | NA | TRBV5-1 | NA | TRBJ2-2
TGTGCCAGCAGCTTAGAGGACACTGAAGCTTTCTTT | CASSLEDTEAFF | NA | TRBV7-8 | NA | TRBJ1-1
TGTGCCAGCAGCGTTGGGGGGGCGGAATACAATGAGCAGTTCTTC | CASSVGGAEYNEQFF | NA | TRBV9 | NA | TRBJ2-1
TGTGCCATCAGTCAAGGGACAGGGGCGAATGCTAACTATGGCTACACCTTC | CAISQGTGANANYGYTF | TRBD1 | TRBV10-3 | NA | TRBJ1-2
TGTGCCAGCAGCTTAGCTCAGCCTAGCGGAACAGATACGCAGTATTTT | CASSLAQPSGTDTQYF | TRBD2 | TRBV7-6 | NA | TRBJ2-3
TGTGCCAGCAGCGTAGGACTGATCGGATACGAGCAGTACTTC | CASSVGLIGYEQYF | NA | TRBV9 | NA | TRBJ2-7
TGTGCCAGCAGTTTCCCCGTGACAGGGGGGAATGAAAAACTGTTTTTT | CASSFPVTGGNEKLFF | TRBD1 | TRBV28 | NA | TRBJ1-4
TGTGCCAGCCTAGCGGATTCCTACAATGAGCAGTTCTTC | CASLADSYNEQFF | TRBD2 | TRBV2 | NA | TRBJ2-1
TGTGCCAGTAGCGACGGACGTCACCACTTC | CASSDGRHHF | NA | TRBV19 | NA | TRBJ2-4
TGTGCCAGCTCACCAGGGGGAGCAGAGCAGTACTTC | CASSPGGAEQYF | NA | TRBV18 | NA | TRBJ2-7
TGTGCCAGTAGTTTCTACCTAGCGGCAGTAGGCACCGGGGAGCTGTTTTTT | CASSFYLAAVGTGELFF | TRBD2 | TRBV19 | NA | TRBJ2-2
TGCGCCAGCAGCCAAGAAGGGACCCAAGTGGGCTATGGCTACACCTTC | CASSQEGTQVGYGYTF | NA | TRBV4-3 | NA | TRBJ1-2
TGTGCCAGCAGCCGAGGACAGGGCTACGAGCAGTACTTC | CASSRGQGYEQYF | TRBD1 | TRBV5-5 | NA | TRBJ2-7
TGTGCCACCAGCAGAGGACTAGAGGAAGGGGCTGAGCAGTTCTTC | CATSRGLEEGAEQFF | NA | TRBV15 | NA | TRBJ2-1
TGTGCCAGTAGTATAGACCACGCGGGGACTAGCGGGAGGTTTTCAGATACGCAGTATTTT | CASSIDHAGTSGRFSDTQYF | TRBD2 | TRBV19 | NA | TRBJ2-3
TGCGCCAGCAGTGAGTCGATGAGGGCCAAAGCTTTCTTT | CASSESMRAKAFF | NA | TRBV10-1 | once | TRBJ1-1
TGTGCCAGCCGCGGGGAACGAGGTACGCAGTATTTT | CASRGERGTQYF | NA | TRBV28 | NA | TRBJ2-3
TGCGCCAGCAGCCACGGACTAGCGGGAATATACGAGCAGTTCTTC | CASSHGLAGIYEQFF | TRBD2 | TRBV4-3 | NA | TRBJ2-1
TGTGCCAGCAGCACTACTGACAGACCCTCCTACGAGCAGTACTTC | CASSTTDRPSYEQYF | NA | TRBV6-1 | NA | TRBJ2-7
TGTGCCAGCAGCTTGTCGAATAATTACAATGAGCAGTTCTTC | CASSLSNNYNEQFF | NA | TRBV5-4 | NA | TRBJ2-1
TGTGCCAGCAGTGAAACAGGGGTGAGGCAGCCCCAGCATTTT | CASSETGVRQPQHF | TRBD1 | TRBV25-1 | NA | TRBJ1-5
TGTGCCAGCAGTTTCAACCAGCCCCAGCATTTT | CASSFNQPQHF | NA | TRBV28 | NA | TRBJ1-5
TGTGCCAGCGGGTCTAGCGGCTACGAGCAGTACTTC | CASGSSGYEQYF | TRBD2 | TRBV6-1 | once | TRBJ2-7
TGTGCCAGCAGCTCCTTGACTAGCGGACTAAACTCCTACAATGAGCAGTTCTTC | CASSSLTSGLNSYNEQFF | TRBD2 | TRBV5-4 | NA | TRBJ2-1
TGTGCCAGCAGCTTGGCCCTGGGGGCCGGTCAGGAGACCCAGTACTTC | CASSLALGAGQETQYF | NA | TRBV5-4 | NA | TRBJ2-5
TGTGCCAGTAGTATAGGGACTAGCGGGAGGACGGGCACCGGGGAGCTGTTTTTT | CASSIGTSGRTGTGELFF | TRBD2 | TRBV19 | once | TRBJ2-2
TGTGCCAGCAGCCCGACTAACGACAGGGAGCGGTACTTC | CASSPTNDRERYF | TRBD1 | TRBV11-2 | NA | TRBJ2-7
TGTGCCAGCTCACTCCAGCGCCTATACAATGAGCAGTTCTTC | CASSLQRLYNEQFF | NA | TRBV18 | NA | TRBJ2-1
TGTGCCAGCAGCTACCAGGCTTACGAGCAGTACTTC | CASSYQAYEQYF | NA | TRBV5-4 | NA | TRBJ2-7
TGCGCCAGCAGCGCCCAGGGACCTGAAGCTTTCTTT | CASSAQGPEAFF | NA | TRBV5-1 | NA | TRBJ1-1
TGTGCCAGCATGCAGGGGGGGGTTAATCAGCCCCAGCATTTT | CASMQGGVNQPQHF | TRBD1 | TRBV6-5 | once | TRBJ1-5
TGTGCCAGCAGAAGCGGGACAGGGACCTACGAGCAGTACTTC | CASRSGTGTYEQYF | TRBD1 | TRBV7-6 | NA | TRBJ2-7